Here is one T cell receptor beta chain with its context. Its antigen remains unknown. The sample comes from a study of OX40 agonist ivuxolimab in advanced cancers. Across the study: An anti-OX40 (CD134) antibody with agonistic activity, ivuxolimab, was administered to patients. Points from the study as a whole: CD4+ and CD8+ T cells in blood underwent clonal expansion by week 6 at 0.1 to 3.0 mg/kg. At 0.1-3.0 mg/kg, partial responders had clonal expansion among the lowest observed.

Losses at the gene ends were 6 bases for V and 4 bases for J; bases not matched to a gene: 11. Germline CDR1 reads MDHEN; CDR2 reads SYDVKM. The CDR3 spans 16 residues. Some clones are missing from TCRdb's copy, which holds only in-frame ones; the method was immunoSEQ multiplex PCR. The table shows roughly 14,000 clones, with around 60% occurring only once. The rearrangement uses TRBV28 and TRBJ2-3, with TRBD2 matching 9 bases. The sequence came from an adult with an advanced solid tumor such as melanoma, head and neck, liver or kidney cancer. This specimen consisted of CD4+ or CD8+ T cells sorted from blood, obtained in a trial of the OX40 agonist ivuxolimab. The CDR3 DNA follows: TGTGCCAGCAGACTTTGGGCGGGGGGGCCGGCAGATACGCAGTATTTT. Encoded protein: CASRLWAGGPADTQYF.